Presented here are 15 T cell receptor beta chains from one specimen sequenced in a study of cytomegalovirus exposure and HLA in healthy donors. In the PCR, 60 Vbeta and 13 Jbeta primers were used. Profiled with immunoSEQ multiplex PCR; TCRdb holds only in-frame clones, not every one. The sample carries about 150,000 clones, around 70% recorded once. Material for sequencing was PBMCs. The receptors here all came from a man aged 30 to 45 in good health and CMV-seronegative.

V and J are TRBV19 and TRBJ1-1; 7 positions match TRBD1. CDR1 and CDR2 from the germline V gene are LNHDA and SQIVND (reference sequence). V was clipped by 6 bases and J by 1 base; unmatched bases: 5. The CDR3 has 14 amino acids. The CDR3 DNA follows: TGTGCCAGTAGAATACAGGGGTCGAACACTGAAGCTTTCTTT. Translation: CASRIQGSNTEAFF.

The CDR3 nucleotides are TGTGCCAGCAGAGGAACAGAGAACACTGAAGCTTTCTTT. It is translated as CASRGTENTEAFF. The rearrangement links TRBV7-9 to TRBJ1-1; D gene unclear. Germline lookup yields CDR1 SEHNR and CDR2 FQNEAQ (reference sequence). V gave up 6 bases and J gave up 1 base, with 9 bases separating them. The CDR3 loop spans 13 amino acids.

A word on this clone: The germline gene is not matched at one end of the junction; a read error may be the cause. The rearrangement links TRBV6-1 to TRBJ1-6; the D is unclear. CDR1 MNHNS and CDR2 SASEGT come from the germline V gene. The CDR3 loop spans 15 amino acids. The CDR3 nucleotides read TGTGCCAGCAGTGAAGGTGGCAGGTCATATTCACCCCTCAACTTT. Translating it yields CASSEGGRSYSPLNF.

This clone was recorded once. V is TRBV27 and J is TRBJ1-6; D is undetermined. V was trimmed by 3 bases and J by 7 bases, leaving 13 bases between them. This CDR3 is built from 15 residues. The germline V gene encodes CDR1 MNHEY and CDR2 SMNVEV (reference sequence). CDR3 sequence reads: CASSFGGPGNSPLHF. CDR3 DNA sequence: TGTGCCAGCAGTTTTGGAGGGCCGGGAAATTCACCCCTCCACTTT.

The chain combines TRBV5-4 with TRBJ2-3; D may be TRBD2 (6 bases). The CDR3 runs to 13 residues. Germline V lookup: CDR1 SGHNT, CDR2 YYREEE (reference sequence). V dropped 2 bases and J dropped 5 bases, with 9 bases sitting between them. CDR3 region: CASSFPGEDTQYF. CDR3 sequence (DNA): TGTGCCAGCAGCTTTCCGGGAGAAGATACGCAGTATTTT.

The CDR3, as DNA: TGTGCCAGCAGCCTGACTAGCTCCTATAATTCACCCCTCCACTTT. Amino acid sequence: CASSLTSSYNSPLHF. The chain is built from TRBV28 and TRBJ1-6, with D unresolved. Germline V gene sequence: CDR1 MDHEN, CDR2 SYDVKM. The CDR3 sequence is 15 residues long. V lost 6 bases and J lost 0, with 9 bases in between.

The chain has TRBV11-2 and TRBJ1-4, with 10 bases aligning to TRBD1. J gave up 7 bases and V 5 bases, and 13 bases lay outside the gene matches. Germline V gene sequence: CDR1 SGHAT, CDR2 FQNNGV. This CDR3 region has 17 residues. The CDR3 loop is CASSRIKRQGASEKLFF. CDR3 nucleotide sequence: TGTGCCAGCAGCCGAATCAAACGACAGGGGGCGTCTGAAAAACTGTTTTTT.

CDR3 DNA sequence: TGTGCCAGCAGCTCGGGGGGATCCTACGAGCAGTACTTC. Encoded protein: CASSSGGSYEQYF. This chain uses TRBV7-9 with TRBJ2-7; 7 bases are shared with TRBD2. Germline CDR1 reads SEHNR; CDR2 reads FQNEAQ (reference sequence). After removal of 4 bases from V and 1 base from J, the junction contained 1 base not matched to a gene. This CDR3 has 13 amino acids.

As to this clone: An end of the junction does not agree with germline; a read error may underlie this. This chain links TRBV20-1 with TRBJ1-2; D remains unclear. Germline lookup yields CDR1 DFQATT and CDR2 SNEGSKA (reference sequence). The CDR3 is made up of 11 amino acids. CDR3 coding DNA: TGCAGTGGCGGGTCACTCGATGGCTACCCCTTC. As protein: CSGGSLDGYPF.

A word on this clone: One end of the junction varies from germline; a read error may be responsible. CDR3 in amino acids: CASSPRRAGNAGELFF. CDR3 DNA: TGCGCCAGCAGTCCCCGGAGAGCGGGGAACGCCGGGGAGCTGTTTTTT. The genes are TRBV23-1 and TRBJ2-2, with TRBD2 matching over 7 bases. TRBV23-1 is labeled an ORF, and its function is uncertain. This CDR3 has 16 residues.

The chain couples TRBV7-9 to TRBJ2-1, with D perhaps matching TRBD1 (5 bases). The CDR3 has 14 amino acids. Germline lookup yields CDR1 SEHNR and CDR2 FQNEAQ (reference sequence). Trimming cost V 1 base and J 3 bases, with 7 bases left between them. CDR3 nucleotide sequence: TGTGCCAGCAGCTTAGGGACACTCTACAATGAGCAGTTCTTC. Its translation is CASSLGTLYNEQFF.

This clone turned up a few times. The CDR3 protein is CASSWGGQDTDTQYF. The CDR3 DNA sequence: TGCGCCAGCAGCTGGGGGGGACAGGACACAGATACGCAGTATTTT. The V and J genes are TRBV5-1 and TRBJ2-3; D is perhaps TRBD1 (8 bases). The length of the CDR3 is 15 residues. Per germline, CDR1 SGHRS and CDR2 YFSETQ. V was pared by 3 bases and J by 2 bases, with 13 bases between.

This CDR3 is CASRLTGTGYTF. The DNA for the CDR3 is TGTGCCAGCAGATTGACAGGGACGGGCTACACCTTC. The rearrangement links TRBV6-1 to TRBJ1-2, with TRBD1 matching 7 bases. The CDR3 length is 12 residues. The germline V gene encodes CDR1 MNHNS and CDR2 SASEGT. J lost 8 bases, V lost 6 bases, and 6 bases had no gene match.

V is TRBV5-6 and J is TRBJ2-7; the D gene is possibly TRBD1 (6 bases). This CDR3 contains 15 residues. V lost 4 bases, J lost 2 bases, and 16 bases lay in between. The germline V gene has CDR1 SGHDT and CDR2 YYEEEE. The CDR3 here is CASSLPRTETYEQYF. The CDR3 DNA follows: TGTGCCAGCAGCCTCCCTCGGACAGAGACCTACGAGCAGTACTTC. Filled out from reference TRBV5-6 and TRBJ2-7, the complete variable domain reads DAGVTQSPTHLIKTRGQQVTLRCSPKSGHDTVSWYQQALGQGPQFIFQYYEEEERQRGNFPDRFSGHQFPNYSSELNVNALLLGDSALYLCASSLPRTETYEQYFGPGTRLTVT.

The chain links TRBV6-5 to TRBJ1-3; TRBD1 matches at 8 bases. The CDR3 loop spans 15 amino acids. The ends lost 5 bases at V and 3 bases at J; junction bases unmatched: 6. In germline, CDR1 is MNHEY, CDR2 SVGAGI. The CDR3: CASSTRTGFGNTIYF. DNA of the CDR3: TGTGCCAGCAGTACCCGGACAGGGTTTGGAAACACCATATATTTT.